This T cell receptor beta chain was observed in a study of monozygotic twins with inflammatory bowel disease (dated by TCRdb to about 2019). Context from the whole study: The complete study included around 30 monozygotic twin pairs: 19 IBD-discordant Danish pairs and nine German pairs, of which four were IBD-concordant and five were IBD-discordant. Each individual had, on average, about 151 000 unique TCRalpha sequences and 181 000 unique TCRbeta sequences available for analysis. Disease-associated traits were sought mainly through comparisons between IBD patients and their genetically identical healthy co-twins within discordant pairs. Broader findings and caveats from the paper: The analysis was unable to tell different T cell subtypes apart. Compared with healthy twins, IBD patients shared fewer clonotypes with other individuals, and the difference was most pronounced in patients with signs of disease activity. TCRbeta repertoire diversity, by inverse Simpson index, was decreased in IBD patients compared with their healthy co-twins. Repertoire similarity did not differ between concordant and discordant twins, which could be due to limited statistical power. Differing immunosuppressive treatments among patients may have added background noise and inter-individual variability to the repertoires. No single strong signal or clonotype linked to IBD turned up in the results, so the idea that one exists was not supported.

A roughly 2.4 ml peripheral blood sample was drawn into PAXgene tubes per donor and stored at -80°C. Without any T cell sorting, total RNA was extracted from whole blood using the PAXgene blood miRNA kit on an automated QIAcube. Deep TCRalpha and TCRbeta repertoire profiling with unique molecular barcoding was performed on peripheral blood of monozygotic twin pairs concordant or discordant for inflammatory bowel disease. Smoking habits were recorded for all twin pairs, and each individual was classified as a current, former or never smoker. The CDR3 has 16 amino acids, counting the end cysteine and phenylalanine. This entry has no DNA. The germline V gene sets CDR1 to SGHRS and CDR2 to YFSETQ. As for this clonotype: Its antigen target is currently unknown.

The library was prepared using 5' RACE. For each TCR library, approximately 3.5 ug of total RNA was used. For each sample, cDNA synthesis was carried out in eight separate reactions using SMARTScribe reverse transcriptase. During cDNA synthesis, template switching introduced unique molecular identifiers that contained a 6-nucleotide sample barcode. TCRalpha and TCRbeta cDNA was amplified by two nested PCRs of 16 and 9 cycles, with bead purification after each PCR. Before amplification, cDNA was treated with uracil DNA-glycosylase and purified using the QIAquick PCR purification kit. The second PCR added Illumina TruSeq-compatible adapters along with sample-specific barcodes. TapeStation and Qubit were used to check library quality and concentration, and 4 to 6 ng of each library went into the pool. Sequencing of pooled libraries was carried out on an Illumina HiSeq2500 single-index Rapid Run using 2 x 100 bp reads and custom sequencing primers. As for the original processing: UMI-based consensus assembly with MiGEC version 1.2.6 was used to correct PCR and sequencing errors. MiXCR version 2.1.1 handled V(D)J alignment, clonotype assembly and CDR3 extraction. Normalisation of gene usage, clonotype sharing and MAIT/NKT TCR abundance was achieved by analysing the top 1000, 10 000 and 20 000 clonotypes per sample. After downsampling to 27 000 UMIs, diversity was calculated as the inverse Simpson index using the vegan R package. Paired Mann-Whitney U tests were applied to discordant twin pairs, with Benjamini-Hochberg correction for multiple testing. Through TCRdb reprocessing, the reads give one entry per CDR3 protein sequence; DNA is omitted. These V and J calls are TCRdb output, not the study's own analysis. This sample's records show tens of thousands of distinct CDR3 sequences. Of the sample, approximately 7.4% is held by the ten largest clones.

The clonotype comes from a human donor with ulcerative colitis or Crohn's disease, or a healthy co-twin of an affected twin (not recorded which). The chain is assembled from TRBV5-1 and TRBJ2-2; the TCRdb call, TRBD1, lacks DNA for checking. The sequenced sample was blood. For the CDR3, the sequence is CASSLYGGANTGELFF.